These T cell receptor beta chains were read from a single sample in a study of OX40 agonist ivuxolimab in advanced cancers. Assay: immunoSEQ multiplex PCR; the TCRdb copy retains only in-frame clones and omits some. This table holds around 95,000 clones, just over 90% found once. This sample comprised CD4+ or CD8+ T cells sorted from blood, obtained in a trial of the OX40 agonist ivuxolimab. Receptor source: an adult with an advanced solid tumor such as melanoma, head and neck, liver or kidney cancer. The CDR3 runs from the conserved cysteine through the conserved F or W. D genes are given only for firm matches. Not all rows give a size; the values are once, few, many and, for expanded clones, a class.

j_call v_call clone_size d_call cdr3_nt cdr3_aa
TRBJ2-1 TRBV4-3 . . TGCGCCAGCAGCCAAGTGTTCGTTCCAGGGGGGAATGAGCAGTTCTTC CASSQVFVPGGNEQFF
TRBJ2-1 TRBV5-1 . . TGCGCCAGCAGCCTACAGGTGGACAATGAGCAGTTCTTC CASSLQVDNEQFF
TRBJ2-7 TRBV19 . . TGTGCCAGTAGTATCTCCAGCGCAAGCTCCTACGAGCAGTACTTC CASSISSASSYEQYF
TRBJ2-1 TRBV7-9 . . TGTGCCAGCAGCCCATACGGGAGCTCCTACAATGAGCAGTTCTTC CASSPYGSSYNEQFF
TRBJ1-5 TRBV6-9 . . TGTGCCAGCAGTCGGGACCAGTATAGCAATCAGCCCCAGCATTTT CASSRDQYSNQPQHF
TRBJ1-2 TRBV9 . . TGTGCCAGCAGCCTCCCCAAGGACAGAAACTATGGCTACACCTTC CASSLPKDRNYGYTF
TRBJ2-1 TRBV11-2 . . TGTGCCAGCAGGGTATCCAATGAGCAGTTCTTC CASRVSNEQFF
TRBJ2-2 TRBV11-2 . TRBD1 TGTGCCAGCAGCGTGCGGGGCGACGGGACAGGGGGCCTCGGGGAGCTGTTTTTT CASSVRGDGTGGLGELFF
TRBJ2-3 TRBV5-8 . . TGTGCCAGCAGCTTATCCAGGGTCCTTAGAGATACGCAGTATTTT CASSLSRVLRDTQYF
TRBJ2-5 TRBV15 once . TGTGCCACCAGCAGAGATCGGGCAGAAGAGACCCAGTACTTC CATSRDRAEETQYF
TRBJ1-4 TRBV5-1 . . TGCGCCAGCAGCTTGAACGTCGGAGTTAATGAAAAACTGTTTTTT CASSLNVGVNEKLFF
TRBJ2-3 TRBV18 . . TGTGCCAGCTCACCTAGAAGAGGAGATACGCAGTATTTT CASSPRRGDTQYF
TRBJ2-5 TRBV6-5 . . TGTGCCAGCAGTTACGGGGTCCTGGAGACCCAGTACTTC CASSYGVLETQYF
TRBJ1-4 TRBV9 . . TGTGCCAGCAGCGTTTCGGCAGCCTGGGGTGAAAAACTGTTTTTT CASSVSAAWGEKLFF
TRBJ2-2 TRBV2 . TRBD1 TGTGCCAGCTCCGGGACAGACTACACCGGGGAGCTGTTTTTT CASSGTDYTGELFF
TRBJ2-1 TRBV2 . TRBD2 TGTGCCAGCAGTGGAAATAGCGGGGGTTACAATGAGCAGTTCTTC CASSGNSGGYNEQFF
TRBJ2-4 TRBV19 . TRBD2 TGTGCCAGTAGTTCGCAAGCGGGAGGTGGAGACATTCAGTACTTC CASSSQAGGGDIQYF
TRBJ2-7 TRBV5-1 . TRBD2 TGCGCCAGCAGCTCCAAAACCGGGACTAGCGGGAGTACCTACGAGCAGTACTTC CASSSKTGTSGSTYEQYF
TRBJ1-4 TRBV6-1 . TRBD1 TGTGCCAGCACTCCACAGGGGGCTGAAAAACTGTTTTTT CASTPQGAEKLFF
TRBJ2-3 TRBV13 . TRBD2 TGTGCCAGCAGCACGAAGCGGGGGACAGATACGCAGTATTTT CASSTKRGTDTQYF
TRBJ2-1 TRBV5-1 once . TGCGCCAGCAGCTTGTTGGGGGCGGTCTCCAATGAGCAGTTCTTC CASSLLGAVSNEQFF
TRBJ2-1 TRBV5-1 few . TGCGCCAGCAGCATTGTAGCGGGACAGCATCCGGGCTCCTACAATGAGCAGTTCTTC CASSIVAGQHPGSYNEQFF
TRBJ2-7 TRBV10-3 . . TGTGCCATCAGTGACATCCGGGACGGATCAACCTACGAGCAGTACTTC CAISDIRDGSTYEQYF
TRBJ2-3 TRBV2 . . TGTGCCAGCAAGGGGGATGGGAACCCGAATACGCAGTATTTT CASKGDGNPNTQYF
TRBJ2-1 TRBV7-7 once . TGTGCCAGCAGCTTAGGAATCCAGGTCGGCAATGAGCAGTTCTTC CASSLGIQVGNEQFF
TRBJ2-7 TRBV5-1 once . TGCGCCAGCAGCTTTACAGGGAGAGAGCCCTACGAGCAGTACTTC CASSFTGREPYEQYF
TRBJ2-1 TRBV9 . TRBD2 TGTGCCAGCAGCGTAGTGGCTAGCGGAGAGAATGAGCAGTTCTTC CASSVVASGENEQFF
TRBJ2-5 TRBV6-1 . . TGTGCCAGCACCGTCTGGGCCAGCCAAGAGACCCAGTACTTC CASTVWASQETQYF
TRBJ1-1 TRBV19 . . TGTGCCAGTAAAGGGCACCAGCTAAACACTGAAGCTTTCTTT CASKGHQLNTEAFF
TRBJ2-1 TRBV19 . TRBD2 TGTGCCAGTAGTCCTCCGGGACTAGCGGGAGTCAATGAGCAGTTCTTC CASSPPGLAGVNEQFF
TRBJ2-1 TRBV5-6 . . TGTGCCAGCAGCTTGTGGGGGTTCAATGAGCAGTTCTTC CASSLWGFNEQFF
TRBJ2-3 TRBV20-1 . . TGCAGTGTTGGGGCAGATACGCAGTATTTT CSVGADTQYF
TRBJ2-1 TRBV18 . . TGTGCCAGCTCACACGGGGGGCACAATGAGCAGTTCTTC CASSHGGHNEQFF
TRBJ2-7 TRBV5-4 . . TGTGCCAGCAGCACCGATCTTGCGACTAGCTACGAGCAGTACTTC CASSTDLATSYEQYF
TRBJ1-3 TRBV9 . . TGTGCCAGCAGCGTAGCTTTGGCGACCTCTGGAAACACCATATATTTT CASSVALATSGNTIYF
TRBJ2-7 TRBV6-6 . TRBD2 TGTGCCAGCAGCCCTACTAGCGGGAGGGGTTACGAGCAGTACTTC CASSPTSGRGYEQYF